Listed below are T cell receptor beta chains from one sample, sequenced in a study of cytomegalovirus exposure and HLA in healthy donors. Assay: immunoSEQ multiplex PCR; the TCRdb copy retains only in-frame clones and omits some. The data hold 100,000 to 150,000 clones, with around 80% observed a single time. Sequencing input: PBMCs. The receptors originated from a young man in good health and CMV-seropositive. Each CDR3 is given with its conserved first and last residue. A D gene is named only where the DNA matches it firmly. The size of a clone is reported for some rows only, either as once, few or many, or as a class for expanded clones.

cdr3_aa cdr3_nt d_call j_call clone_size v_call
CASLPDRGIFEAFF TGTGCCAGCCTACCTGACAGGGGCATATTTGAAGCTTTCTTT TRBD1 TRBJ1-1 - TRBV6-1
CASSPNPGFATNEKLFF TGTGCCAGCAGCCCCAATCCAGGGTTCGCAACTAATGAAAAACTGTTTTTT - TRBJ1-4 - TRBV2
CASRLVPSDYEQYF TGTGCAAGTCGCTTAGTTCCTAGCGACTACGAGCAGTACTTC - TRBJ2-7 - TRBV12-2
CASSTGGNGYTF TGTGCCAGCAGCACAGGGGGTAATGGCTACACCTTC TRBD1 TRBJ1-2 - TRBV5-8
CASSVPGQPDTQYF TGTGCCAGCAGCGTACCGGGACAGCCAGATACGCAGTATTTT TRBD1 TRBJ2-3 - TRBV5-4
CSVGGLGNTEAFF TGCAGCGTGGGGGGGCTCGGGAACACTGAAGCTTTCTTT - TRBJ1-1 - TRBV29-1
CASSWTQAGQPQHF TGCGCCAGCAGTTGGACCCAAGCGGGTCAGCCCCAGCATTTT - TRBJ1-5 - TRBV10-2
CASSLGQGTYEQYF TGTGCCAGCAGCTTGGGACAGGGCACCTACGAGCAGTACTTC TRBD1 TRBJ2-7 - TRBV7-9
CASLRGGRNTEAFF TGTGCCAGCCTACGCGGGGGACGGAACACTGAAGCTTTCTTT - TRBJ1-1 - TRBV7-8
CASGQGMWQPQHF TGTGCCAGCGGACAGGGAATGTGGCAGCCCCAGCATTTT TRBD1 TRBJ1-5 - TRBV27
CASSITGATNEKLFF TGTGCCAGCAGTATAACAGGGGCAACTAATGAAAAACTGTTTTTT TRBD1 TRBJ1-4 - TRBV27
CASTLGQGAGEQYF TGTGCCAGCACCTTAGGGCAGGGGGCTGGAGAGCAGTACTTC TRBD1 TRBJ2-7 few TRBV25-1
CASSHGASGSYEQYF TGTGCCAGCTCCCACGGCGCTAGCGGGAGCTACGAGCAGTACTTC TRBD2 TRBJ2-7 once TRBV18
CASRGDSNQPQHF TGTGCCAGCAGGGGGGACAGTAATCAGCCCCAGCATTTT TRBD1 TRBJ1-5 few TRBV5-5
CASSAGTGAYEQYF TGCGCCAGCAGCGCCGGGACAGGGGCCTACGAGCAGTACTTC TRBD1 TRBJ2-7 - TRBV5-1
CASSELYPDTEAFF TGTGCCAGCAGTGAGCTCTACCCGGACACTGAAGCTTTCTTT - TRBJ1-1 - TRBV2